This T cell receptor (beta chain) is from a study of post-analysis software for immune sequencing data. Study conclusions and caveats: Multiple sclerosis was associated with a significant reduction in normalized Chao1 diversity relative to controls. Five or six TRBV segments (TRBV5-6, TRBV5-1 and TRBV20-1 among them) occurred more frequently in patients than in controls.

The CDR3 length is 11 residues. V was pared by 6 bases and J by 6 bases, with 10 bases between. Germline values: CDR1 DFQATT, CDR2 SNEGSKA (reference sequence). The authors incorporated unique molecular identifiers into the TCR beta cDNA libraries. TCRdb redid the calling of the PCR reads with MiXCR, one entry per CDR3 protein. The sample gives hundreds of thousands of distinct CDR3 sequences, less than 35% of which show up once; 0.5% to 0.6% is in the top ten. Notes on this clonotype: Its cognate antigen is unknown.

The receptor's source is a girl aged 5-17 years with multiple sclerosis. This chain uses TRBV20-1 with TRBJ2-3; no reliable D call. Material for sequencing was blood. For the CDR3, the DNA is TGCAGTGCCCCCTGGGTGGATACGCAGTATTTT. Amino acids: CSAPWVDTQYF.